This T cell receptor (beta chain) was sequenced for a study of cytomegalovirus exposure and HLA in healthy donors. Study as a whole: In a later analysis, the roughly 120 validation repertoires were reported to have used the same platform as the roughly 610 first-cohort repertoires. General study findings and limits: Associated with cytomegalovirus, according to the listing, were 150 to 200 TCR beta chains.

After removal of 3 bases from V and 1 base from J, the junction contained 9 bases not matched to a gene. The V gene's germline CDR1 is MNHEY and CDR2 SMNVEV (reference sequence). CDR3 length: 16 amino acids. Data came from immunoSEQ multiplex PCR; TCRdb stores just in-frame clones and leaves some out. The sample consists of 200,000 to 250,000 clones, around 86% of them appearing once. In regard to this clone: Its antigen is as yet unknown.

The chain joins TRBV27 to TRBJ2-7, with 7 bases fitting TRBD2. The sequence was obtained from a woman between 18 and 29 years old in good health and CMV-seropositive. What was sequenced was PBMCs. The CDR3 nucleotides are TGTGCCAGCAGTTTCTTGACTAGCACCCGTTCCTACGAGCAGTACTTC. Residues: CASSFLTSTRSYEQYF.